This paragraph covers one T cell receptor beta chain sequence. Its antigen is not identified. The CDR3 is 15 residues long. Germline CDR1 is SGHNT and CDR2 is YYREEE (reference sequence). The V end lost 5 bases, the J end lost 0 bases, and 15 bases lay between the germline ends. These data belong to a study of siplizumab effects on memory and regulatory T cells. The study's findings and limits: Apparently more diverse than memory cells, naive T cells also seemed major alloresponse contributors. Unstimulated subsets were the mapping target of only a minor fraction of alloreactive clones. Alloreactive sequences whose origin lay in unstimulated CD4+ memory cells were significantly reduced by siplizumab.

Each sample yielded about 96,000 assayed TCR templates. TCRdb's table, derived via immunoSEQ multiplex PCR, lists solely in-frame clones and lacks some. The sample contains about 100,000 clones, 94% of which appear only once. This chain connects TRBV5-4 to TRBJ2-7, with D tentatively TRBD2 (5 bases). The sequenced sample consisted of Tregs sorted from blood. This receptor was obtained from a human donor in good health. For the CDR3, the DNA is TGTGCCAGCAGACGTGACTACCCATCCTCCTACGAGCAGTACTTC. Its translation is CASRRDYPSSYEQYF.